Shown below are 18 T cell receptor beta chains from a single sample sequenced in a study of cytomegalovirus exposure and HLA in healthy donors (TCRdb year 2017). To prepare the library, the immunoSEQ multiplex PCR assay was applied. A mixture of 60 forward primers for TCR Vbeta segments and 13 reverse primers for TCR Jbeta segments was used in the multiplex PCR. TCRdb retrieved this table from immuneACCESS and kept in-frame rearrangements only. Not all clones are present; in checked studies, unresolved V genes account for under half, and no reason is known for the remainder. Across this sample there are 150,000 to 200,000 clones, with 75% to 85% seen only once. Roughly 1.4% of the sample is held by the ten biggest clonotypes. The material sequenced was PBMCs. These receptors all come from a woman in her 30s in good health and CMV-seropositive.

The rearrangement links TRBV2 to TRBJ1-1; TRBD1 matches 9 bases. Looked up from germline, CDR1 is SNHLY and CDR2 is FYNNEI. The CDR3 runs 12 residues. V lost 4 bases to trimming and J lost 10 bases; unmatched junction nucleotides: 4. The CDR3 DNA is TGTGCCAGCAGTGCAAACAGGGGGCGAGCTTTCTTT. This encodes CASSANRGRAFF.

The chain recombines TRBV28 with TRBJ2-7; TRBD2 matches 11 bases. The length of the CDR3 is 16 residues. Germline trimming cut 4 bases from V and 3 bases from J; bases unmatched to any gene: 8. Germline V gene data show CDR1 as MDHEN and CDR2 as SYDVKM. In nucleotides, the CDR3 is TGTGCCAGCAGTTCACTAGCGGGAGTAGGCGGCTACGAGCAGTACTTC. This translates into CASSSLAGVGGYEQYF. Full variable domain (missing parts from reference TRBV28 and TRBJ2-7): DVKVTQSSRYLVKRTGEKVFLECVQDMDHENMFWYRQDPGLGLRLIYFSYDVKMKEKGDIPEGYSVSREKKERFSLILESASTNQTSMYLCASSSLAGVGGYEQYFGPGTRLTVT.

This chain uses TRBV27 with TRBJ1-5, with TRBD1 matching 9 bases. Per germline, CDR1 MNHEY and CDR2 SMNVEV (reference sequence). This CDR3 is built from 19 residues. V lost 2 bases to trimming and J lost 0 bases; unmatched junction nucleotides: 11. Here the CDR3 reads CASSLELGQGLCSNQPQHF. Written as DNA, the CDR3 is TGTGCCAGCAGTTTAGAGCTGGGACAGGGACTTTGTAGCAATCAGCCCCAGCATTTT.

J is TRBJ2-1 and V is TRBV7-7, with TRBD2 matching 11 bases. Germline V gene sequence: CDR1 SSHAT, CDR2 FNYEAQ (reference sequence). J was trimmed by 3 bases and V by 5 bases; bases with no gene match: 9. This CDR3 has 17 residues. This chain's CDR3 is CASSPYPGLADYNEQFF. CDR3 nucleotides: TGTGCCAGCAGCCCCTACCCGGGACTAGCGGACTACAATGAGCAGTTCTTC.

The chain employs TRBV12-5 and TRBJ2-7; TRBD2 is a possible D gene (5 bases). Germline loops: CDR1 LGHNT, CDR2 FRNRAP. This CDR3 region has 14 residues. Trimming left V 8 bases short and J 2 bases short, with 16 bases between. This CDR3 is CASTPRGTAYEQYF. CDR3 sequence (DNA): TGTGCTAGTACGCCTCGGGGTACGGCCTACGAGCAGTACTTC.

This clone was observed a few times. The chain links TRBV5-1 to TRBJ2-3; D is unclear. Germline CDR1 and CDR2: SGHRS and YFSETQ. V lost 5 bases and J 4 bases, leaving 14 bases between the germline ends. The CDR3 runs 14 residues. CDR3 coding DNA: TGCGCCAGCAGGGCCCTAAATCAGGCAGATACGCAGTATTTT. The encoded protein is CASRALNQADTQYF. Filled out from reference TRBV5-1 and TRBJ2-3, the complete variable domain reads KAGVTQTPRYLIKTRGQQVTLSCSPISGHRSVSWYQQTPGQGLQFLFEYFSETQRNKGNFPGRFSGRQFSNSRSEMNVSTLELGDSALYLCASRALNQADTQYFGPGTRLTVL.

This clone was found a few times. The chain carries TRBV5-6 and TRBJ1-4, with D possibly TRBD1 on 5 matching bases. This CDR3 has 16 residues. V was shortened by 2 bases and J by 1 base, with 12 bases between the two germline ends. CDR1 and CDR2 from the germline V gene are SGHDT and YYEEEE. The CDR3, as DNA: TGTGCCAGCAGCTTTTTGGGGCCGGGAACTAATGAAAAACTGTTTTTT. Residues: CASSFLGPGTNEKLFF.

This chain connects TRBV7-9 to TRBJ2-5; 8 bases are shared with TRBD2. The last part of the DNA fits TRBJ2-7 better; the J call may be wrong. The germline gives CDR1 SEHNR, CDR2 FQNEAQ (reference sequence). The CDR3 totals 13 residues. CDR3 nucleotide sequence: TGTGCCAGCAGTAGCGGGGTCTCCTACGAGCAGTACTTC. Amino acids: CASSSGVSYEQYF.

The chain combines TRBV27 with TRBJ2-5, with TRBD2 as a possible D gene (6 bases). There are 17 residues in the CDR3. Germline CDR1 reads MNHEY; CDR2 reads SMNVEV (reference sequence). V was clipped by 4 bases and J by 2 bases, with 20 bases between them. DNA for the CDR3: TGTGCCAGCAGTTCAACTACGAGACTAGGGCCGCAAGAGACCCAGTACTTC. This encodes CASSSTTRLGPQETQYF.

The chain is built from TRBV11-2 and TRBJ2-1; 13 positions match TRBD2. This CDR3 is built from 14 residues. Germline lookup yields CDR1 SGHAT and CDR2 FQNNGV. J lost 8 bases, V lost 3 bases, and 1 base had no gene match. The CDR3 coding sequence is TGTGCCAGCAGCTTGACTAGCGGGAGGCATGAGCAGTTCTTC. It codes for CASSLTSGRHEQFF. The complete variable domain, with remaining parts taken from reference TRBV11-2 and TRBJ2-1, reads EAGVAQSPRYKIIEKRQSVAFWCNPISGHATLYWYQQILGQGPKLLIQFQNNGVVDDSQLPKDRFSAERLKGVDSTLKIQPAKLEDSAVYLCASSLTSGRHEQFFGPGTRLTVL.

The chain joins TRBV19 to TRBJ2-7; tentative D call: TRBD2 (6 bases). The CDR3 sequence is 15 residues long. The V gene lost 5 bases and the J gene lost 4 bases, with 18 bases spanning the gap. Germline assignment: CDR1 LNHDA and CDR2 SQIVND (reference sequence). CDR3: CASSPLPSASYEQYF. The CDR3 bases are TGTGCCAGTAGTCCTCTTCCTAGCGCTTCTTACGAGCAGTACTTC.

The chain is built from TRBV30 and TRBJ1-3, with no clear D. The CDR3 contains 13 residues. Germline loops: CDR1 GTSNPN, CDR2 SVGIG (reference sequence). The ends were cut back, 4 bases at V and 2 bases at J, with 9 bases in the middle. The CDR3 DNA reads as TGTGCCTGGAACGGGATTGCTGGAAACACCATATATTTT. Translated, it gives CAWNGIAGNTIYF.

This clone was seen more than once but under ten times. The chain couples TRBV27 to TRBJ1-2, with a weak D call TRBD1 (5 bases). This CDR3 is built from 13 residues. V shed 2 bases and J shed 2 bases, with 6 bases lying between them. Germline V gene data show CDR1 as MNHEY and CDR2 as SMNVEV (reference sequence). The CDR3 is CASSLGGNYGYTF. The CDR3 coding sequence is TGTGCCAGCAGTTTAGGGGGGAACTATGGCTACACCTTC.

The chain carries TRBV18 and TRBJ2-2; D not resolved. The CDR3 length is 14 residues. Per the germline V gene, CDR1 is KGHSH and CDR2 is LQKENI. Trimming took 1 base from V and 6 from J, leaving 9 bases between them. The CDR3 bases are TGTGCCAGCTCACCACTCCCCTTCTCCGGGGAGCTGTTTTTT. This translates into CASSPLPFSGELFF.

This sequence joins TRBV7-2 and TRBJ2-7, with TRBD2 identical over 7 bases. CDR1 SGHTA and CDR2 FQGNSA come from the germline V gene. Trimming at V came to 5 bases and at J to 6 bases, leaving 10 bases not matched to a gene. There are 14 residues in the CDR3. CDR3 residues: CASSPRLAQGEQYF. The CDR3 DNA is TGTGCCAGCAGCCCCAGACTAGCCCAAGGCGAGCAGTACTTC.

The V and J genes are TRBV15 and TRBJ2-1; 7 bases are shared with TRBD2. CDR3 length equals 16 residues. CDR1 and CDR2 (germline): LNHNV, YYDKDF (reference sequence). V shed 3 bases and J 9 bases; nucleotides not matched to a gene: 14. CDR3 protein: CATSRTRGTSRGEQFF. The CDR3, as DNA: TGTGCCACCAGCAGGACGCGGGGGACGAGCCGGGGTGAGCAGTTCTTC.

V is TRBV7-2 and J is TRBJ2-1, with 8 bases fitting TRBD2. J lost 4 bases, V lost 0 bases, and 8 bases had no gene match. Germline lookup yields CDR1 SGHTA and CDR2 FQGNSA. The CDR3 runs to 17 residues. The CDR3 region has the DNA TGTGCCAGCAGCTTAGCGTGGGCTAGCGGGCCGTACAATGAGCAGTTCTTC. Translation gives CASSLAWASGPYNEQFF.

The J gene is TRBJ2-3, the V gene TRBV6-5; 12 positions agree with TRBD2. The CDR3 has 16 amino acids. The V gene end was trimmed by 4 bases and the J gene end by 2 bases; junction bases not matched to a gene: 4. Germline V gene lookup returns CDR1 MNHEY and CDR2 SVGAGI. CDR3 sequence (DNA): TGTGCCAGCAGTTCAGGGACTAGCGGGCACACAGATACGCAGTATTTT. Translation: CASSSGTSGHTDTQYF.